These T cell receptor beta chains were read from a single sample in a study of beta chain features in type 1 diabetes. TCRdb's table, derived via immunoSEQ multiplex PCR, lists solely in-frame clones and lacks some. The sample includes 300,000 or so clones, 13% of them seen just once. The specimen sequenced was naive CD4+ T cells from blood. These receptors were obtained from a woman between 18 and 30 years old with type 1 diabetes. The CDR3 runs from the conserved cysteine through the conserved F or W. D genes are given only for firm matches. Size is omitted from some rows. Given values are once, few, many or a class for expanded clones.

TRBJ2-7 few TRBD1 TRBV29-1 TGCAGCGTGGGGACAGGCCCTTCCTACGAGCAGTACTTC CSVGTGPSYEQYF
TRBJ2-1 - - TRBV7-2 TGTGCCAGCAGCCAGAACTACAATGAGCAGTTCTTC CASSQNYNEQFF
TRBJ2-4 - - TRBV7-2 TGTGCCAGCAGCCCAGACAGGAGCCCCGCGTTGGGCATTCAGTACTTC CASSPDRSPALGIQYF
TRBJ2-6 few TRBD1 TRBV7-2 TGTGCCAGCAGCACCCGACAGGGGAAATCTGGGGCCAACGTCCTGACTTTC CASSTRQGKSGANVLTF
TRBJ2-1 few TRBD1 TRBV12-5 TGTGCTAGTGGTTTAGTACAGGGGTTTCGTGAGGATGAGCAGTTCTTC CASGLVQGFREDEQFF
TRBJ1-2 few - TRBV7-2 TGTGCCAGCAGCGGACAGTTGGGTGGCTACACCTTC CASSGQLGGYTF
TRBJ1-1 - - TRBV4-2 TGTGCCAGCAGCCAAGAATGGTGGGCAGCGAACACTGAAGCTTTCTTT CASSQEWWAANTEAFF
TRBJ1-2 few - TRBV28 TGTGCCAGCAGATCGGTCAGGGGAGGGAATGGCTACACCTTC CASRSVRGGNGYTF
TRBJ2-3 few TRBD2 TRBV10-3 TGTGCCGCGTCTCAGCGGGAAGGCACAGATACGCAGTATTTT CAASQREGTDTQYF
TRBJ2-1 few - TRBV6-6 TGTGCCAGCAGTTACACGGGACTTACCCTCAATGAGCAGTTCTTC CASSYTGLTLNEQFF
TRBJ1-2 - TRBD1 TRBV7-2 TGTGCCAGCAGCTCGTATACGACAGGGCGTGAAAATGGCTACACCTTC CASSSYTTGRENGYTF
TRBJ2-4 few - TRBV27 TGTGCCAGCGGGGAGGACAGGCGACTAGCCAAAAACATTCAGTACTTC CASGEDRRLAKNIQYF
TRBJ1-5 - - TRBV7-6 TGTGCCAGCAGCTTAGAGCAGGGTGGGGACAATCAGCCCCAGCATTTT CASSLEQGGDNQPQHF
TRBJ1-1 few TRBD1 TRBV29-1 TGCAGCGTTGCACCTATGACAGGGCACACTGAAGCTTTCTTT CSVAPMTGHTEAFF
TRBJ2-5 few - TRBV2 TGTGCCAGCAGTGAGGTGTCTATGGAAGAGACCCAGTACTTC CASSEVSMEETQYF
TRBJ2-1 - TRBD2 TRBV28 TGTGCCAGCAGTCATCGGACTAGTGGTAATGAGCAGTTCTTC CASSHRTSGNEQFF
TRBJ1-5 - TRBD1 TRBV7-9 TGTGCCAGCAGCTTCACAGGGGGAGAGCCCCAGCATTTT CASSFTGGEPQHF
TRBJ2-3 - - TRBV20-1 TGCAGTGCTAGGGTGAGAGATACGCAGTATTTT CSARVRDTQYF
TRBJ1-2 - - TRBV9 TGTGCCAGCAGCCCTGACCCGGGACTCCGCTATGGCTACACCTTC CASSPDPGLRYGYTF
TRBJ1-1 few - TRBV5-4 TGTGCCAGCAGCTTGCCAGGCGGACAGCGGAACACTGAAGCTTTCTTT CASSLPGGQRNTEAFF
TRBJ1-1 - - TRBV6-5 TGTGCCAGCAGGAAGGGAGGTGGCACTGAAGCTTTCTTT CASRKGGGTEAFF
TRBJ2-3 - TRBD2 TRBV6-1 TGTGCCAGCAGTGCTGAGCCGGGACTAGCGACAGATACGCAGTATTTT CASSAEPGLATDTQYF
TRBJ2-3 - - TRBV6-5 TGTGCCAGCAGTTACGGTCAGGCGGATACGCAGTATTTT CASSYGQADTQYF
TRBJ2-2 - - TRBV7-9 TGTGCCAGCAGCTTGGGGGGGAACACCGGGGAGCTGTTTTTT CASSLGGNTGELFF
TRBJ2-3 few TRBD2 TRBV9 TGTGCCAGCAGCGTAGCAGGTAGCGGGAGAAAGGATACGCAGTATTTT CASSVAGSGRKDTQYF
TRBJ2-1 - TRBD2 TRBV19 TGTGCCAGTAGTGGGTCGGGACTAGGATCCAATGAGCAGTTCTTC CASSGSGLGSNEQFF
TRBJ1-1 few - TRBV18 TGTGCCAGCTCACCGTCCTTGAACACTGAAGCTTTCTTT CASSPSLNTEAFF
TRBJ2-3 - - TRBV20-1 TGCAGTGCGGCGGGCGCAGATACGCAGTATTTT CSAAGADTQYF
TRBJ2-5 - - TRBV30 TGTGCCTGGAGTATCTCAGGGGCCCAAGAGACCCAGTACTTC CAWSISGAQETQYF
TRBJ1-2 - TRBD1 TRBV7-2 TGTGCCAGCAGCTTTGGAGGACAGGGGAATGGCTACACCTTC CASSFGGQGNGYTF
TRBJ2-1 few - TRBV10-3 TGTGCCATCAGTGAGCCTGACGGGAATGAGCAGTTCTTC CAISEPDGNEQFF
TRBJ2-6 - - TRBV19 TGTGCCAGTACTCGGCAGGGGCAAACTTCTGGGGCCAACGTCCTGACTTTC CASTRQGQTSGANVLTF
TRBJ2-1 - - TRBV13 TGTGCCAGCAAAGCGGACAATGAGCAGTTCTTC CASKADNEQFF
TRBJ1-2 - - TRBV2 TGTGCCAGCGGAATCAGGGATGGCTACACCTTC CASGIRDGYTF
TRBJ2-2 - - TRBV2 TGTGCCAGCAGTGAAAGGACAAGGGGGACCGGGGAGCTGTTTTTT CASSERTRGTGELFF
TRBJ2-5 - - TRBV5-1 TGCGCCAGCAGCTTGACGGAAGAGACCCAGTACTTC CASSLTEETQYF
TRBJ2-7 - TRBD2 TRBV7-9 TGTGCCAGCACATATCCGAGTGCGGGAGGTTCGAAGGGCGAGCAGTACTTC CASTYPSAGGSKGEQYF
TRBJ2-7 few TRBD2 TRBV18 TGTGCCAGCTCACCCTCTGGACTAGCGGGAGTCGAGCAGTACTTC CASSPSGLAGVEQYF
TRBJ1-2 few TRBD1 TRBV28 TGTGCCAGCAGTTTGGCTAGGACAGGAGCAGCTAACTATGGCTACACCTTC CASSLARTGAANYGYTF
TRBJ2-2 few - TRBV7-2 TGTGCCAGCATCCACGACAGGCAAGTCGGGGAGCTGTTTTTT CASIHDRQVGELFF
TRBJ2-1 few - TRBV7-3 TGTGCCAGCAGCTTAGGTAGCGGCTCCTACAATGAGCAGTTCTTC CASSLGSGSYNEQFF
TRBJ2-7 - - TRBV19 TGTGCCAGTAGTGATACAGGGACACAGTTCTACGAGCAGTACTTC CASSDTGTQFYEQYF
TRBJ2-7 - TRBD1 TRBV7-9 TGTGCCAGCAGGCGCGACAGGGACGAGCAGTACTTC CASRRDRDEQYF
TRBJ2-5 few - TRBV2 TGTGCCAGCGGCGGCTCCCCGGGGGAGACCCAGTACTTC CASGGSPGETQYF
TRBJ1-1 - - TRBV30 TGTGCCTGGAGGGGCAGGGCAGACACTGAAGCTTTCTTT CAWRGRADTEAFF
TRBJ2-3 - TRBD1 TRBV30 TGTGCCTGGAGGATCGGGGCGCAGGGGGCTTCAATTTCTATCACAGATACGCAGTATTTT CAWRIGAQGASISITDTQYF
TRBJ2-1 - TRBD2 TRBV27 TGTGCCAGCAGTTTATTTACTAGCGGGAAGGGTGAGCAGTTCTTC CASSLFTSGKGEQFF
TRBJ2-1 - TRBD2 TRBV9 TGTGCCAGCAGCGTTGGACTAGCGGGAGGTCCTCCATCCTACAATGAGCAGTTCTTC CASSVGLAGGPPSYNEQFF
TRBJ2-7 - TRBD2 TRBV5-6 TGTGCCAGCAGCCGGAGGACTAGCGGGAGATCCTACGAGCAGTACTTC CASSRRTSGRSYEQYF
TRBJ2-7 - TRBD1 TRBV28 TGTGCCAGCAGTTCTCAGGGGGAAGGCTCCTACGAGCAGTACTTC CASSSQGEGSYEQYF
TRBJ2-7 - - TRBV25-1 TGTGCCTCTGGACAGCACTCCTACGAGCAGTACTTC CASGQHSYEQYF